Listed below are T cell receptor beta chains from one sample, sequenced in a study of T cells in localized non-small cell lung cancer. Libraries were prepared by immunoSEQ multiplex PCR; TCRdb keeps only in-frame clonotypes and omits some of them. The sample carries under 40,000 clones, 88% recorded once. The sample consisted of peripheral blood, taken before any cancer treatment. These receptors originate from a woman aged 40 to 75 with stage I lung adenocarcinoma. Each CDR3 is given with its conserved first and last residue.

j_call | cdr3_length | v_call | cdr3_aa
TRBJ2-7 | 14 | TRBV7-7 | CASSARDGESEQYF
TRBJ2-7 | 15 | TRBV4-3 | CASSQEAMVGYEQYF
TRBJ2-5 | 16 | TRBV9 | CASSVGTGSAQETQYF
TRBJ1-1 | 16 | TRBV11-2 | CASSLIRSGRNTEAFF
TRBJ1-2 | 13 | TRBV7-2 | CASSSESLYGYTF
TRBJ1-5 | 12 | TRBV28 | CASSPHREPQHF
TRBJ2-3 | 13 | TRBV11-2 | CASSLAGTDTQYF
TRBJ2-2 | 14 | TRBV27 | CASRRTGRNGELFF
TRBJ2-1 | 16 | TRBV15 | CATSRGQRGSLREQFF
TRBJ2-1 | 18 | TRBV30 | CAWMGLGIRIDKDNEQFF
TRBJ2-3 | 13 | TRBV7-3 | CASSLSQTDTQYF
TRBJ2-3 | 11 | TRBV27 | CASSFRYTQYF
TRBJ1-4 | 17 | TRBV5-6 | CASSLWYNRGRQEKLFF
TRBJ1-2 | 13 | TRBV7-3 | CASSLSQGKGYTF
TRBJ1-1 | 15 | TRBV5-4 | CASSLGQVRTSEAFF
TRBJ1-1 | 16 | TRBV4-3 | CASSQDSAGMNTEAFF
TRBJ1-4 | 15 | TRBV9 | CASSGSGTAGEKLFF
TRBJ1-1 | 14 | TRBV7-2 | CASSLARMNTEAFF
TRBJ2-5 | 17 | TRBV12-5 | CASGFGVDVGLAETQYF
TRBJ1-1 | 12 | TRBV18 | CASQTGNTEAFF
TRBJ1-1 | 15 | TRBV4-3 | CASSPQTGLNTEAFF
TRBJ1-5 | 14 | TRBV15 | CATSRSTGNRPQHF
TRBJ1-4 | 12 | TRBV2 | CASSPTQEKLFF
TRBJ2-7 | 14 | TRBV6-5 | CASSYLVVSYEQYF
TRBJ1-2 | 13 | TRBV9 | CASSVAQGNGYTF
TRBJ1-2 | 14 | TRBV28 | CASRDIPKDYGYTF
TRBJ1-1 | 15 | TRBV27 | CASSFGTGGVTEAFF
TRBJ1-2 | 15 | TRBV4-1 | CASSQDSGGNYGYTF
TRBJ1-2 | 13 | TRBV30 | CAWSVRNSYGYTF
TRBJ2-7 | 20 | TRBV2 | CASTLGYRDREIREPYEQYF
TRBJ1-5 | 13 | TRBV7-2 | CASSPGGNQPQHF
TRBJ2-7 | 15 | TRBV27 | CASSLSDSYTYEQYF
TRBJ2-7 | 15 | TRBV7-9 | CASSLLPGGTYEQYF
TRBJ2-7 | 11 | TRBV19 | CASSSAAEQYF
TRBJ1-6 | 16 | TRBV4-3 | CASSQVMDRGDSPLHF
TRBJ2-7 | 13 | TRBV5-6 | CASSFGEKDEQYF
TRBJ1-1 | 13 | TRBV7-6 | CASSSGGRTEAFF
TRBJ2-7 | 14 | TRBV9 | CASSVGQGANEQYF
TRBJ2-7 | 15 | TRBV19 | CASSTRTGSSYEQYF
TRBJ1-1 | 14 | TRBV10-3 | CATRAGGWNTEAFF
TRBJ2-3 | 15 | TRBV11-3 | CASSLEGLRTDTQYF
TRBJ2-7 | 17 | TRBV2 | CASSSDSPGQGVYEQYF
TRBJ2-5 | 15 | TRBV27 | CASSLWAEGWETQYF
TRBJ2-1 | 18 | TRBV5-1 | CASSLVQPSGGTYNEQFF
TRBJ2-5 | 14 | TRBV27 | CASSFSQYQETQYF
TRBJ2-3 | 13 | TRBV7-6 | CASSVGKGDTQYF
TRBJ2-7 | 13 | TRBV2 | CASSTGTSEKQYF
TRBJ2-5 | 15 | TRBV15 | CATSRTGEEGETQYF
TRBJ2-5 | 15 | TRBV27 | CASSLGLAGPETQYF
TRBJ2-1 | 16 | TRBV7-8 | CASSLSRNPSYNEQFF
TRBJ2-7 | 13 | TRBV19 | CASSFGPGYEQYF
TRBJ2-2 | 17 | TRBV6-4 | CASSATSGGHGTGELFF
TRBJ2-3 | 15 | TRBV7-6 | CASRLSPGGPDTQYF
TRBJ1-1 | 14 | TRBV9 | CASTPDRGNTEAFF
TRBJ2-3 | 17 | TRBV5-1 | CASSLDLSGGSTDTQYF
TRBJ2-5 | 15 | TRBV5-1 | CASSLVEGIQETQYF